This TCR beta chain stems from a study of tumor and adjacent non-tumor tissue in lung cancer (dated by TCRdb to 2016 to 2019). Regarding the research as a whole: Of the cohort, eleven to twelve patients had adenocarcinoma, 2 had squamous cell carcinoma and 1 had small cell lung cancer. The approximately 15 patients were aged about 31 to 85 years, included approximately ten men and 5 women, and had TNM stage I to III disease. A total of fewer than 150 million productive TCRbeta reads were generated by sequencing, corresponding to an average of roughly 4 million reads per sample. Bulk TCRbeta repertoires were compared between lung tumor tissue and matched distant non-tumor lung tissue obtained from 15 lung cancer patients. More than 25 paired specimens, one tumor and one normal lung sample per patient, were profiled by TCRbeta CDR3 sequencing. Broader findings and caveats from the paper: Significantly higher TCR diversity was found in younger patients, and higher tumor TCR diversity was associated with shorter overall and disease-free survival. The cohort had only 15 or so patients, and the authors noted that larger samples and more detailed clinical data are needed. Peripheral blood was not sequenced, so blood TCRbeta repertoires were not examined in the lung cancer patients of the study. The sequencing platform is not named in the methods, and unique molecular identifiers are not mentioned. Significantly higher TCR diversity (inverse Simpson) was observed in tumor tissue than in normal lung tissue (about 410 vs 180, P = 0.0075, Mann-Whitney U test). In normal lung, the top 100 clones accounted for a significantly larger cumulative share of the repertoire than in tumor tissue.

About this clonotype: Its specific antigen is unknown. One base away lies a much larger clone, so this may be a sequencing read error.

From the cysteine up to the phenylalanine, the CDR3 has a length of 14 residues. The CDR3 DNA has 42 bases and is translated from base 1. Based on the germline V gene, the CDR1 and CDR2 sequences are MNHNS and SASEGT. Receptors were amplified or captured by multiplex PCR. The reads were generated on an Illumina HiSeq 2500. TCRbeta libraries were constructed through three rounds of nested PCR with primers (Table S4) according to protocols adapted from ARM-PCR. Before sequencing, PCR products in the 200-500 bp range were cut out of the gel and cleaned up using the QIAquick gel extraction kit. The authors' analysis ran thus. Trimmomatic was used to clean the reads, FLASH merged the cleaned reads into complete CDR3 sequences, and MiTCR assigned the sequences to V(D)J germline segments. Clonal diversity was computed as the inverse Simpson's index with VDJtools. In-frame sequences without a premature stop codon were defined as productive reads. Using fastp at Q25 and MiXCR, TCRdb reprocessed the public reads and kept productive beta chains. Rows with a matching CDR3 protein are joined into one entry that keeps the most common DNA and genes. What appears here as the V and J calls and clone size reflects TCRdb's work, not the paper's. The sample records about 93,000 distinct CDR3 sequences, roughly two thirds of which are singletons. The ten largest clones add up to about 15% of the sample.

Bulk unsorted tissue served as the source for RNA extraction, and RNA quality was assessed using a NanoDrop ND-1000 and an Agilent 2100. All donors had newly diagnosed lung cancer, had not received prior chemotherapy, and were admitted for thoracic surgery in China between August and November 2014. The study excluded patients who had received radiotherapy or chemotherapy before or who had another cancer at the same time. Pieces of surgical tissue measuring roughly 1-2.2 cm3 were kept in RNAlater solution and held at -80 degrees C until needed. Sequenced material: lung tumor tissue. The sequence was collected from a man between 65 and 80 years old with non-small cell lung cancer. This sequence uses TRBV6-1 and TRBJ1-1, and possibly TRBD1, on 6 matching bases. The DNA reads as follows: TGTGTCAGCAGTCAGTGGGGGCTCTTCGCTGAAGCTTTCTTT. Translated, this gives CVSSQWGLFAEAFF.